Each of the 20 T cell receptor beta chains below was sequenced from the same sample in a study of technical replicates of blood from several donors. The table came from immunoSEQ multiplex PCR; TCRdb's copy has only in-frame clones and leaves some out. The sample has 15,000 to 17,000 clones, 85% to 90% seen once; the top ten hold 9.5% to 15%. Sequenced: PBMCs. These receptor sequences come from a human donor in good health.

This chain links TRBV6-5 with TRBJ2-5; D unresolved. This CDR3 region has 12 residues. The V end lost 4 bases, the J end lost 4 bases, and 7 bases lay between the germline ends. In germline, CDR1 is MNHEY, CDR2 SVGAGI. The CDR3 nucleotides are TGTGCCAGCAGTTTCGGTAGAGAGACCCAGTACTTC. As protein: CASSFGRETQYF.

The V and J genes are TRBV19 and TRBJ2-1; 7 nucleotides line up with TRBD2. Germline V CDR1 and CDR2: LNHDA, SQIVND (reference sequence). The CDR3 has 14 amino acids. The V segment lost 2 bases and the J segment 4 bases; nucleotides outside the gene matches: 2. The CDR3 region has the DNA TGTGCCAGTAGTATAACCGGGAGGTACAATGAGCAGTTCTTC. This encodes CASSITGRYNEQFF.

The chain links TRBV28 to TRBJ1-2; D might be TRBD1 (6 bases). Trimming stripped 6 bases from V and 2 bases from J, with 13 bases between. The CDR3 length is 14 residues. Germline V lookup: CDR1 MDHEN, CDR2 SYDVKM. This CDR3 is CASRQGSENYGYTF. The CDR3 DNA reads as TGTGCCAGCAGACAGGGCTCGGAAAACTATGGCTACACCTTC.

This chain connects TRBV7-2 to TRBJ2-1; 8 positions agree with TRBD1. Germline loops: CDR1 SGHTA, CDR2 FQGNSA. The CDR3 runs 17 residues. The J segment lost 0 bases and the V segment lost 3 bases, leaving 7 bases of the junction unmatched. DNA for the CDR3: TGTGCCAGCAGCTTCCGAACAGGGGGATTCTCCTACAATGAGCAGTTCTTC. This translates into CASSFRTGGFSYNEQFF.

CDR3 sequence reads: CASSLLGLAGAGNEQFF. As DNA, the CDR3 is TGTGCCAGCTCACTCCTGGGACTAGCGGGAGCAGGCAATGAGCAGTTCTTC. The V gene is TRBV18, the J gene TRBJ2-1; TRBD2 matches 14 bases. Germline lookup yields CDR1 KGHSH and CDR2 LQKENI. J was trimmed by 6 bases and V by 4 bases; bases with no gene match: 8. This CDR3 comprises 17 residues.

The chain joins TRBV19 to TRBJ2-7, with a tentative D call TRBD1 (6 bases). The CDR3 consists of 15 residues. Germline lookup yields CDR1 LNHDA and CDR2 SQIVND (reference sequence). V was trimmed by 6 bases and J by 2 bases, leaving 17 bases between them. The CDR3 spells CASSIGTPQAYEQYF. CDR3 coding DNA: TGTGCCAGTAGCATCGGGACACCTCAAGCCTACGAGCAGTACTTC.

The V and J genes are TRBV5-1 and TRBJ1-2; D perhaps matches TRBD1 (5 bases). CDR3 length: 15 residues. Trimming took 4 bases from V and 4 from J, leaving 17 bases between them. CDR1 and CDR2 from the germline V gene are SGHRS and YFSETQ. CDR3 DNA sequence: TGCGCCAGCAGCCAATCCACGGCAGGGATCTATGGCTACACCTTC. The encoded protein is CASSQSTAGIYGYTF.

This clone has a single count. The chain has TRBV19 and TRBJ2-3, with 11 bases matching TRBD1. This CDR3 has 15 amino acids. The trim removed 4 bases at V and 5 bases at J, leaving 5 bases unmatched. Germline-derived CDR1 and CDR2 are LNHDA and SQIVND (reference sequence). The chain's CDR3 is CASSRGQGALDTQYF. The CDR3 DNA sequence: TGTGCCAGTAGTAGAGGACAGGGGGCTTTAGATACGCAGTATTTT. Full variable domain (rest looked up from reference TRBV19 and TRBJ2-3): DGGITQSPKYLFRKEGQNVTLSCEQNLNHDAMYWYRQDPGQGLRLIYYSQIVNDFQKGDIAEGYSVSREKKESFPLTVTSAQKNPTAFYLCASSRGQGALDTQYFGPGTRLTVL.

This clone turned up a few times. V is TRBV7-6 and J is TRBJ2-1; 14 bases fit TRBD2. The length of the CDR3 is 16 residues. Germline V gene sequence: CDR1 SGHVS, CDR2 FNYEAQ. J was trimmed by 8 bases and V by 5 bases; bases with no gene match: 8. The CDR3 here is CASSGSGTSGRHEQFF. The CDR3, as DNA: TGTGCCAGCAGCGGATCCGGGACTAGCGGGAGACATGAGCAGTTCTTC.

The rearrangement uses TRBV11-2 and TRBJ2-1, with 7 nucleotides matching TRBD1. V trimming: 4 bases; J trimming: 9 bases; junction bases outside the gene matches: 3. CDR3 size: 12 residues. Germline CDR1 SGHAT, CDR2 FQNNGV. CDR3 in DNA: TGTGCCAGCAGCTCAGGGGGTGGTGAGCAGTTCTTC. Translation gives CASSSGGGEQFF. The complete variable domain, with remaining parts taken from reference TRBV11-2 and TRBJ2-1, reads EAGVAQSPRYKIIEKRQSVAFWCNPISGHATLYWYQQILGQGPKLLIQFQNNGVVDDSQLPKDRFSAERLKGVDSTLKIQPAKLEDSAVYLCASSSGGGEQFFGPGTRLTVL.

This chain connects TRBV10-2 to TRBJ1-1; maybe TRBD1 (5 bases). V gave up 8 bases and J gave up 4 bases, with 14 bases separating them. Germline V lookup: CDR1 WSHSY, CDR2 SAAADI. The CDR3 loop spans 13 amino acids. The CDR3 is CASATAGFTEAFF. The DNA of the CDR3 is TGCGCCAGCGCCACAGCAGGGTTCACTGAAGCTTTCTTT.

The CDR3 protein is CASSLGGSGIYEQYF. The CDR3 DNA reads as TGCGCCAGCAGCTTGGGTGGTAGCGGGATCTACGAGCAGTACTTC. J is TRBJ2-7 and V is TRBV5-1; 8 nucleotides align to TRBD2. The germline V gene encodes CDR1 SGHRS and CDR2 YFSETQ. CDR3 length equals 15 residues. Trimming took 0 bases from V and 3 from J; bases not matched to a gene: 5. The full variable domain, its missing parts supplied by reference TRBV5-1 and TRBJ2-7, is KAGVTQTPRYLIKTRGQQVTLSCSPISGHRSVSWYQQTPGQGLQFLFEYFSETQRNKGNFPGRFSGRQFSNSRSEMNVSTLELGDSALYLCASSLGGSGIYEQYFGPGTRLTVT.

In DNA, the CDR3 is TGCGCCAGCAGCTTGGCTCCCGGGGGGGCTTACAATGAGCAGTTCTTC. Its protein is CASSLAPGGAYNEQFF. J is TRBJ2-1 and V is TRBV5-1, with 8 bases aligning to TRBD2. From germline, CDR1 is SGHRS and CDR2 YFSETQ. The CDR3 runs to 16 residues. J lost 4 bases, V lost 0 bases, and 6 bases had no gene match.

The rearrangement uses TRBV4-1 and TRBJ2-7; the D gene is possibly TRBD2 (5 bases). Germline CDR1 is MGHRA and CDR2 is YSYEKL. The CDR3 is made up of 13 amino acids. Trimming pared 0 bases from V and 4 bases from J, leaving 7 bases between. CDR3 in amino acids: CASSQDSGYEQYF. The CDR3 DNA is TGCGCCAGCAGCCAAGACAGCGGATACGAGCAGTACTTC.

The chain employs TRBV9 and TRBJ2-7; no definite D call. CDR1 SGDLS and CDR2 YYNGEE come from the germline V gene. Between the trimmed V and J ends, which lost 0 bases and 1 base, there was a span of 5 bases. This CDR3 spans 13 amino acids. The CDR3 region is CASSVDISYEQYF. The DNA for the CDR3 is TGTGCCAGCAGCGTAGACATTTCCTACGAGCAGTACTTC.

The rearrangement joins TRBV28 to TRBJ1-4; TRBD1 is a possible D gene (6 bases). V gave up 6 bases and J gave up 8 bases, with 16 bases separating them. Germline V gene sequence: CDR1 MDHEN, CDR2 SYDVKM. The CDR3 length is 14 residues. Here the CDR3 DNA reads TGTGCCAGCAGCTCGGGACAAGAAGAAGAAAAACTGTTTTTT. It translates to CASSSGQEEEKLFF.

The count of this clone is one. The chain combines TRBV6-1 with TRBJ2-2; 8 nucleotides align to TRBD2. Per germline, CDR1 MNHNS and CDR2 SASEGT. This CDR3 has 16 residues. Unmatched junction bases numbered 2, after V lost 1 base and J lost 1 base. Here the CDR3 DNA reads TGTGCCAGCAGTGAAGGTGGGACTAGGAACACCGGGGAGCTGTTTTTT. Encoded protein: CASSEGGTRNTGELFF.

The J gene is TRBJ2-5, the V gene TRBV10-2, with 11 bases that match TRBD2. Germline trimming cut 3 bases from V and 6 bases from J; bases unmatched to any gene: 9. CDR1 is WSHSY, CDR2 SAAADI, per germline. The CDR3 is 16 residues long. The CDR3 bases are TGCGCCAGCAGTGACTCGGCTAGCGGGAGGAGAAAGACCCAGTACTTC. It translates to CASSDSASGRRKTQYF.

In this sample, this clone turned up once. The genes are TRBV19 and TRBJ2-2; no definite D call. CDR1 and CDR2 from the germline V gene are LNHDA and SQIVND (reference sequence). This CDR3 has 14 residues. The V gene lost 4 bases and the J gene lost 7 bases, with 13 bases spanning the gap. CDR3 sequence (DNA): TGTGCCAGTAGTACCCGCTCGGGTGGCGGGGAGCTGTTTTTT. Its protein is CASSTRSGGGELFF.

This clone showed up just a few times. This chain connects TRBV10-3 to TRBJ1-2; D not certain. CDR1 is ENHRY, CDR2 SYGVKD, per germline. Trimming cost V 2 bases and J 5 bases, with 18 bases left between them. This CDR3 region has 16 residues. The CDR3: CAISENSGVRSYGYTF. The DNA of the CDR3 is TGTGCCATCAGTGAGAACTCCGGGGTAAGGTCTTATGGCTACACCTTC.